This T cell receptor (beta chain) comes out of a study of T cell responses to AZD1222 COVID-19 vaccine. From germline, CDR1 is MNHNS and CDR2 SASEGT. This CDR3 has 17 residues. Trimming cost V 4 bases and J 1 base; bases outside gene matches: 5. Clones were read by immunoSEQ multiplex PCR, and TCRdb kept only the in-frame ones, dropping some. The sample lists about 89,000 clones, 89% occurring once. The specimen was peripheral blood, collected 28 days after the second AZD1222 dose. The rearrangement uses TRBV6-1 and TRBJ1-6; 9 nucleotides align to TRBD1. The TCR sequence derives from an adult who received the AZD1222 COVID-19 vaccine. The CDR3 DNA sequence: TGTGCCAGCAGTGGCGGACAGGGGAGATCCTATAATTCACCCCTCCACTTT. Translated: CASSGGQGRSYNSPLHF.